The 2 T cell receptor beta chains below come from one sample, sequenced in a study of Ad26.COV2.S vaccination and SARS-CoV-2 variants. Measured with immunoSEQ multiplex PCR; TCRdb has only the in-frame clones, and not every one. This sample has about half a million clones, with 89% found just once. As to treatment: about 20 received Ad26.COV2.S at low or high dose, single or two shots; five or six received placebo; per-sample allocation not given. After the first vaccine or placebo injection, samples were drawn on day 63. Sequenced here: peripheral blood, sampled in a trial of Ad26.COV2.S vaccine versus placebo. These receptors came from a person between 18 and 60 years old who received the Ad26.COV2.S COVID-19 vaccine or a placebo.

This chain links TRBV7-9 with TRBJ2-2; D gene ambiguous. Trimming pared 5 bases from V and 7 bases from J, leaving 11 bases between. The CDR3 runs to 13 residues. Germline values: CDR1 SEHNR, CDR2 FQNEAQ (reference sequence). CDR3 nucleotide sequence: TGTGCCAGCAGCCCTCGACAAATCGGGGAGCTGTTTTTT. It encodes CASSPRQIGELFF.

The chain employs TRBV7-9 and TRBJ1-1, with D possibly matching TRBD1 (5 bases). The CDR3 totals 14 residues. V was shortened by 4 bases and J by 5 bases, with 14 bases between the two germline ends. Germline V CDR1 and CDR2: SEHNR, FQNEAQ (reference sequence). CDR3 sequence: CASSSGTVRTEAFF. CDR3 nucleotide sequence: TGTGCCAGCAGCTCCGGGACGGTCCGGACTGAAGCTTTCTTT.